These T cell receptor beta chains were read from a single sample in a study of T cell repertoires in cytomegalovirus infection. MiXCR was run by TCRdb on the reads, yielding one entry per CDR3 protein. The table shows fewer than 550,000 distinct CDR3 sequences, with 15% to 20% occurring only once. The material sequenced was CD8+ T cells from PBMCs. Receptor source: a human donor in good health (CMV status not recorded). Some clones in this sample may be carry-over from other donors' samples. Both conserved end residues are part of each CDR3. The order of the fields is V gene, D gene, clone size, J gene, CDR3 DNA, CDR3 protein. A D gene is named only where the DNA matches it firmly. Only some rows state a clone size, as once, few, many or a class for expanded clones.

V gene: TRBV7-9; D gene: TRBD1; clone size: many; J gene: TRBJ2-5; CDR3 DNA: TGTGCCAGCAGCTCGACAGGGGGAGAAGAGACCCAGTACTTC; CDR3 protein: CASSSTGGEETQYF
V gene: TRBV27; D gene: .; clone size: many; J gene: TRBJ2-1; CDR3 DNA: TGTGCCAGCAGTTTAAGGGGGTTCAATGAGCAGTTCTTC; CDR3 protein: CASSLRGFNEQFF
V gene: TRBV10-3; D gene: TRBD1; clone size: few; J gene: TRBJ2-5; CDR3 DNA: TGTGCCATCACCTCCGGGACAGGGAGGGAGACCCAGTACTTC; CDR3 protein: CAITSGTGRETQYF
V gene: TRBV7-2; D gene: TRBD1; clone size: many; J gene: TRBJ2-7; CDR3 DNA: TGTGCCAGCAGCTTTACCTACAGGGGGAGGAACGAGCAGTACTTC; CDR3 protein: CASSFTYRGRNEQYF
V gene: TRBV5-6; D gene: .; clone size: few; J gene: TRBJ1-2; CDR3 DNA: TGTGCCAGCAGCTTTTGGGCGCCCTCTAACTATGGCTACACCTTC; CDR3 protein: CASSFWAPSNYGYTF
V gene: TRBV11-2; D gene: .; clone size: few; J gene: TRBJ2-5; CDR3 DNA: TGTGCCAGCAGCTTCCGGCACCTTCAGAGAGAGACCCAGTACTTC; CDR3 protein: CASSFRHLQRETQYF
V gene: TRBV27; D gene: TRBD2; clone size: many; J gene: TRBJ2-1; CDR3 DNA: TGTGCCAGCAGAACACTAGCGGGAGTCCACAATGAGCAGTTCTTC; CDR3 protein: CASRTLAGVHNEQFF
V gene: TRBV27; D gene: .; clone size: few; J gene: TRBJ1-1; CDR3 DNA: TGTGCCAGCAGTGCCCCCACAGGGATGGCTGAAGCTTTCTTT; CDR3 protein: CASSAPTGMAEAFF
V gene: TRBV4-1; D gene: TRBD2; clone size: many; J gene: TRBJ2-2; CDR3 DNA: TGCGCCAGCCGACTAGCGGATAACACCGGGGAGCTGTTTTTT; CDR3 protein: CASRLADNTGELFF
V gene: TRBV7-8; D gene: TRBD2; clone size: many; J gene: TRBJ2-3; CDR3 DNA: TGTGCCAGCAGCTTCTGGACTAGCGGGAGAAGGACAGATACGCAGTATTTT; CDR3 protein: CASSFWTSGRRTDTQYF
V gene: TRBV28; D gene: .; clone size: few; J gene: TRBJ2-5; CDR3 DNA: TGTGCCAGCACCTCCTTAACCCGGGGGGCAGAAGAGACCCAGTACTTC; CDR3 protein: CASTSLTRGAEETQYF
V gene: TRBV11-2; D gene: TRBD2; clone size: .; J gene: TRBJ2-1; CDR3 DNA: TGTGCCAGCAGCTTAGACGAAACAGCGGGAGGGCTCTACAATGAGCAGTTCTTC; CDR3 protein: CASSLDETAGGLYNEQFF
V gene: TRBV7-9; D gene: TRBD2; clone size: many; J gene: TRBJ2-3; CDR3 DNA: TGTGCCAGCAGCCCGAAGCGGGGGGGCCCCGGCAGTCCAGATACGCAGTATTTT; CDR3 protein: CASSPKRGGPGSPDTQYF
V gene: TRBV6-5; D gene: .; clone size: many; J gene: TRBJ2-1; CDR3 DNA: TGTGCCAGCAGTTACTCGCGCCGTGAGCAGTTCTTC; CDR3 protein: CASSYSRREQFF
V gene: TRBV10-3; D gene: .; clone size: few; J gene: TRBJ2-3; CDR3 DNA: TGTGCCATCTCCCGGGCGGGAAACACAGATACGCAGTATTTT; CDR3 protein: CAISRAGNTDTQYF
V gene: TRBV20-1; D gene: TRBD1; clone size: .; J gene: TRBJ1-2; CDR3 DNA: TGCAGTGCTGGGGGACAGGGCCCTGGCTACACCTTC; CDR3 protein: CSAGGQGPGYTF
V gene: TRBV7-8; D gene: .; clone size: many; J gene: TRBJ1-6; CDR3 DNA: TGTGCCAGCAGCCGCCAAGCGGCAGTCTATAATTCACCCCTCCACTTT; CDR3 protein: CASSRQAAVYNSPLHF
V gene: TRBV19; D gene: TRBD2; clone size: few; J gene: TRBJ2-1; CDR3 DNA: TGTGCCAGTAGTCCCAGCGGGAGCTCGAACAATGAGCAGTTCTTC; CDR3 protein: CASSPSGSSNNEQFF
V gene: TRBV7-2; D gene: .; clone size: many; J gene: TRBJ2-1; CDR3 DNA: TGTGCCAGCAGCACGGACAGCTTCAATGAGCAGTTCTTC; CDR3 protein: CASSTDSFNEQFF
V gene: TRBV6-4; D gene: TRBD1; clone size: .; J gene: TRBJ2-1; CDR3 DNA: TGTGCCAGCGGAAGTCCCGGGACAGCATACAATGAGCAGTTCTTC; CDR3 protein: CASGSPGTAYNEQFF
V gene: TRBV2; D gene: TRBD1; clone size: few; J gene: TRBJ2-7; CDR3 DNA: TGTGCCAGCATAAGCCCCCGGGACAGGGAAAAGGAGCAGTACTTC; CDR3 protein: CASISPRDREKEQYF
V gene: TRBV4-1; D gene: TRBD2; clone size: few; J gene: TRBJ2-3; CDR3 DNA: TGCGCCAGCAGCCAAGAGTCCGGGACTAGCGGGGGGGGAGATACGCAGTATTTT; CDR3 protein: CASSQESGTSGGGDTQYF
V gene: TRBV6-5; D gene: TRBD1; clone size: .; J gene: TRBJ1-2; CDR3 DNA: TGTGCCAGCAGTACGAACCGGGACAGGGGGCTCGGAGGGGGCTACACCTTC; CDR3 protein: CASSTNRDRGLGGGYTF
V gene: TRBV7-8; D gene: TRBD1; clone size: many; J gene: TRBJ1-5; CDR3 DNA: TGTGCCAGCACGACAGGGGGCAATCAGCCCCAGCATTTT; CDR3 protein: CASTTGGNQPQHF
V gene: TRBV28; D gene: .; clone size: many; J gene: TRBJ1-2; CDR3 DNA: TGTGCCAGCAGGCCCACCAGGGATCTCTATGGCTACACCTTC; CDR3 protein: CASRPTRDLYGYTF
V gene: TRBV29-1; D gene: .; clone size: few; J gene: TRBJ2-7; CDR3 DNA: TGCAGCGTTGAAGGCACAAGTAACTACGAGCAGTACTTC; CDR3 protein: CSVEGTSNYEQYF
V gene: TRBV27; D gene: .; clone size: few; J gene: TRBJ1-5; CDR3 DNA: TGTGCCAGCAGTTTTCAGGGCTACAATCAGCCCCAGCATTTT; CDR3 protein: CASSFQGYNQPQHF
V gene: TRBV14; D gene: .; clone size: few; J gene: TRBJ1-3; CDR3 DNA: TGTGCCAGCAGCCTTTACAGGGACCTCTCTGGAAACACCATATATTTT; CDR3 protein: CASSLYRDLSGNTIYF
V gene: TRBV27; D gene: .; clone size: .; J gene: TRBJ1-6; CDR3 DNA: TGTGCCAGCAGTTTCTCGGAGAATTCACCCCTCCACTTT; CDR3 protein: CASSFSENSPLHF
V gene: TRBV2; D gene: TRBD2; clone size: .; J gene: TRBJ2-7; CDR3 DNA: TGTGCCAGCAGCTCTAGCGGTTTCAACTCCTACGAGCAGTACTTC; CDR3 protein: CASSSSGFNSYEQYF
V gene: TRBV18; D gene: TRBD2; clone size: .; J gene: TRBJ2-5; CDR3 DNA: TGTGCCAGCTCACCACCGGAACTAGCGGGAGTGGAGACCCAGTACTTC; CDR3 protein: CASSPPELAGVETQYF
V gene: TRBV15; D gene: TRBD1; clone size: few; J gene: TRBJ2-5; CDR3 DNA: TGTGCCACCAGCAGTCCAACTTCCGGGACAGGCCAAGAGACCCAGTACTTC; CDR3 protein: CATSSPTSGTGQETQYF
V gene: TRBV7-9; D gene: TRBD1; clone size: .; J gene: TRBJ1-1; CDR3 DNA: TGTGCCAGCACTCCGGACAGGGGGGCCCTTATGAACACTGAAGCTTTCTTT; CDR3 protein: CASTPDRGALMNTEAFF
V gene: TRBV3-1; D gene: TRBD2; clone size: .; J gene: TRBJ2-5; CDR3 DNA: TGTGCCAGCAGCCAAGAGCTAGCGGGGAAAGGTAGAGAGACCCAGTACTTC; CDR3 protein: CASSQELAGKGRETQYF
V gene: TRBV5-6; D gene: .; clone size: .; J gene: TRBJ2-3; CDR3 DNA: TGTGCCAGCAGCGATGCTAGCACAGATACGCAGTATTTT; CDR3 protein: CASSDASTDTQYF
V gene: TRBV12-3/TRBV12-4; D gene: .; clone size: many; J gene: TRBJ1-1; CDR3 DNA: TGTGCCAGCAGTTTTCTAAGGGCTGAAGCTTTCTTT; CDR3 protein: CASSFLRAEAFF
V gene: TRBV20-1; D gene: .; clone size: few; J gene: TRBJ2-7; CDR3 DNA: TGCAGTGCTAAAGGAGTCCACGAGCAGTACTTC; CDR3 protein: CSAKGVHEQYF
V gene: TRBV27; D gene: .; clone size: few; J gene: TRBJ1-2; CDR3 DNA: TGTGCCAGCAGTTTAAATAGGAGGGGCTATGGCTACACCTTC; CDR3 protein: CASSLNRRGYGYTF
V gene: TRBV11-2; D gene: .; clone size: many; J gene: TRBJ1-4; CDR3 DNA: TGTGCCAGCAGCTTAGACCGGGGGCGGACTAATGAAAAACTGTTTTTT; CDR3 protein: CASSLDRGRTNEKLFF
V gene: TRBV5-1; D gene: TRBD1; clone size: many; J gene: TRBJ2-7; CDR3 DNA: TGCGCCAGCGGCCTCCGACCCGACAGGGACCACGAGCAGTACTTC; CDR3 protein: CASGLRPDRDHEQYF
V gene: TRBV7-9; D gene: .; clone size: many; J gene: TRBJ1-5; CDR3 DNA: TGTGCCAGCAGCTTAGCGCATTCGGACGGGAGCAATCAGCCCCAGCATTTT; CDR3 protein: CASSLAHSDGSNQPQHF
V gene: TRBV5-3; D gene: TRBD2; clone size: few; J gene: TRBJ2-3; CDR3 DNA: TGTGCCAGCAGCCTTGATGGACTAGCGGGATTCGGAGATACGCAGTATTTT; CDR3 protein: CASSLDGLAGFGDTQYF
V gene: TRBV5-1; D gene: TRBD2; clone size: few; J gene: TRBJ2-5; CDR3 DNA: TGCGCCAGCAGCTTGGGTCTAGCGGGAAACTACGAGACCCAGTACTTC; CDR3 protein: CASSLGLAGNYETQYF
V gene: TRBV7-9; D gene: TRBD1; clone size: many; J gene: TRBJ2-7; CDR3 DNA: TGTGCCAGCAGCGCCCGACAGGGGGAAGTGAGGGAGCAGTACTTC; CDR3 protein: CASSARQGEVREQYF
V gene: TRBV4-2; D gene: .; clone size: few; J gene: TRBJ2-1; CDR3 DNA: TGTGCCAGCAGCCAAGGGGGGGGGCCCTATGAGCAGTTCTTC; CDR3 protein: CASSQGGGPYEQFF
V gene: TRBV5-1; D gene: TRBD1; clone size: many; J gene: TRBJ1-5; CDR3 DNA: TGCGCCAGCAGCTTGACAGGGGAGGACAATCAGCCCCAGCATTTT; CDR3 protein: CASSLTGEDNQPQHF
V gene: TRBV19; D gene: TRBD1; clone size: .; J gene: TRBJ2-1; CDR3 DNA: TGTGCCAGTACCCGGGGACAGGGTGCCTACAATGAGCAGTTCTTC; CDR3 protein: CASTRGQGAYNEQFF
V gene: TRBV13; D gene: .; clone size: few; J gene: TRBJ1-4; CDR3 DNA: TGTGCCAGCAGCTTAAGGCTAGGGGGGTCCAATGAAAAACTGTTTTTT; CDR3 protein: CASSLRLGGSNEKLFF
V gene: TRBV27; D gene: TRBD2; clone size: .; J gene: TRBJ2-3; CDR3 DNA: TGTGCCCGCCTCCGTCTAGCGGGGCCAAGATTTAGCACAGATACGCAGTATTTT; CDR3 protein: CARLRLAGPRFSTDTQYF
V gene: TRBV25-1; D gene: .; clone size: many; J gene: TRBJ2-7; CDR3 DNA: TGTGCCAGCAGTGATTGGGCCATTGGGAAGCGGTCCTACGAGCAGTACTTC; CDR3 protein: CASSDWAIGKRSYEQYF
V gene: TRBV24-1; D gene: .; clone size: .; J gene: TRBJ2-3; CDR3 DNA: TGTGCCACCAGTGATTTTAGTAGGGCCATGAGCACAGATACGCAGTATTTT; CDR3 protein: CATSDFSRAMSTDTQYF
V gene: TRBV10-3; D gene: .; clone size: many; J gene: TRBJ1-3; CDR3 DNA: TGTGCCATCAGTGACCTGGGGGGACTCTCTGGAAACACCATATATTTT; CDR3 protein: CAISDLGGLSGNTIYF